A selection of T cell receptor beta chains follows, all from one sample in a study of blood T cell repertoires in COVID-19. The repertoire was sequenced with immunoSEQ multiplex PCR; TCRdb's copy has only in-frame clones and lacks some. The sample holds 200,000 to 300,000 clones; more than 85% are singletons and the top ten take approximately 2.6%. The sample was peripheral blood. These receptors all come from a person between 18 and 35 years old with COVID-19, enrolled during active disease. Both conserved end residues are part of each CDR3. D genes are given only for firm matches. Size values are once, few and many counts, or a class for expanded clones, and some rows have none.

cdr3_length: 11
j_call: TRBJ1-2
clone_size: -
d_call: -
v_call: TRBV9
cdr3_aa: CASSLRGGYTF
cdr3_nt: TGTGCCAGCAGCCTTAGGGGAGGCTACACCTTC

cdr3_length: 12
j_call: TRBJ2-3
clone_size: -
d_call: -
v_call: TRBV7-9
cdr3_aa: CASTFPGDTQYF
cdr3_nt: TGTGCCAGCACCTTCCCCGGTGATACGCAGTATTTT

cdr3_length: 12
j_call: TRBJ2-7
clone_size: once
d_call: TRBD1
v_call: TRBV6-6
cdr3_aa: CASSSETGKHYF
cdr3_nt: TGTGCCAGCAGTTCGGAGACAGGGAAACATTACTTC

cdr3_length: 15
j_call: TRBJ2-3
clone_size: once
d_call: -
v_call: TRBV3-1/TRBV3-2
cdr3_aa: CASSQDFRGTDTQYF
cdr3_nt: TGTGCCAGCAGCCAAGATTTTCGGGGCACAGATACGCAGTATTTT

cdr3_length: 13
j_call: TRBJ2-1
clone_size: -
d_call: TRBD1
v_call: TRBV29-1
cdr3_aa: CSVPGQGIREQFF
cdr3_nt: TGCAGCGTTCCGGGACAGGGTATCCGGGAGCAGTTCTTC

cdr3_length: 15
j_call: TRBJ2-7
clone_size: -
d_call: TRBD1
v_call: TRBV20-1
cdr3_aa: CSASFPGQASYEQYF
cdr3_nt: TGCAGTGCTAGTTTCCCGGGACAGGCATCCTACGAGCAGTACTTC

cdr3_length: 14
j_call: TRBJ1-4
clone_size: -
d_call: -
v_call: TRBV10-2
cdr3_aa: CASSDTSSGEKLFF
cdr3_nt: TGCGCCAGCAGTGATACCTCGTCCGGTGAAAAACTGTTTTTT

cdr3_length: 15
j_call: TRBJ1-5
clone_size: -
d_call: TRBD1
v_call: TRBV18
cdr3_aa: CASSVTGAQNQPQHF
cdr3_nt: TGTGCCAGCTCAGTAACAGGGGCGCAAAATCAGCCCCAGCATTTT

cdr3_length: 15
j_call: TRBJ1-6
clone_size: -
d_call: -
v_call: TRBV6-6
cdr3_aa: CASSYGAMDNSPLHF
cdr3_nt: TGTGCCAGCAGTTACGGGGCAATGGACAATTCACCCCTCCACTTT

cdr3_length: 15
j_call: TRBJ2-1
clone_size: -
d_call: -
v_call: TRBV4-1
cdr3_aa: CASSQERRDHDEQFF
cdr3_nt: TGCGCCAGCAGCCAAGAACGGCGGGATCATGATGAGCAGTTCTTC

cdr3_length: 13
j_call: TRBJ1-2
clone_size: -
d_call: TRBD1
v_call: TRBV24-1
cdr3_aa: CATSEGQGRGYTF
cdr3_nt: TGTGCCACCAGTGAAGGACAGGGTCGGGGCTACACCTTC

cdr3_length: 19
j_call: TRBJ2-7
clone_size: -
d_call: TRBD2
v_call: TRBV3-1/TRBV3-2
cdr3_aa: CASSPSPGLAGIGSYEQYF
cdr3_nt: TGTGCCAGCAGCCCCTCGCCGGGACTAGCGGGAATCGGCTCCTACGAGCAGTACTTC

cdr3_length: 14
j_call: TRBJ1-2
clone_size: once
d_call: -
v_call: TRBV19
cdr3_aa: CASNRQAVTGGYTF
cdr3_nt: TGTGCCAGTAACCGACAGGCAGTGACTGGTGGCTACACCTTC

cdr3_length: 15
j_call: TRBJ1-2
clone_size: -
d_call: -
v_call: TRBV24-1
cdr3_aa: CATSDRHDDTKGYTF
cdr3_nt: TGTGCCACCAGTGACCGTCACGACGACACGAAGGGCTACACCTTC

cdr3_length: 12
j_call: TRBJ2-7
clone_size: -
d_call: -
v_call: TRBV7-9
cdr3_aa: CASSSTRGEQYF
cdr3_nt: TGTGCCAGCAGTTCGACTCGGGGCGAGCAGTACTTC

cdr3_length: 15
j_call: TRBJ2-7
clone_size: -
d_call: TRBD1
v_call: TRBV19
cdr3_aa: CASSGTDRVPYEQYF
cdr3_nt: TGTGCCAGTAGTGGAACAGACAGGGTGCCTTACGAGCAGTACTTC

cdr3_length: 15
j_call: TRBJ2-3
clone_size: -
d_call: -
v_call: TRBV5-1
cdr3_aa: CASSLVGDEGDTQYF
cdr3_nt: TGCGCCAGCAGCTTGGTTGGAGACGAGGGAGATACGCAGTATTTT

cdr3_length: 15
j_call: TRBJ2-1
clone_size: -
d_call: -
v_call: TRBV5-4
cdr3_aa: CASSSTVSSYNEQFF
cdr3_nt: TGTGCCAGCAGCTCTACTGTGAGCTCCTACAATGAGCAGTTCTTC

cdr3_length: 16
j_call: TRBJ2-6
clone_size: -
d_call: TRBD2
v_call: TRBV14
cdr3_aa: CASSLIAGGGANVLTF
cdr3_nt: TGTGCCAGCAGCCTAATAGCGGGAGGTGGGGCCAACGTCCTGACTTTC

cdr3_length: 15
j_call: TRBJ2-3
clone_size: -
d_call: TRBD2
v_call: TRBV19
cdr3_aa: CASSMTSGYTDTQYF
cdr3_nt: TGTGCCAGTAGTATGACTAGCGGATACACAGATACGCAGTATTTT

cdr3_length: 14
j_call: TRBJ2-5
clone_size: -
d_call: TRBD1
v_call: TRBV11-2
cdr3_aa: CASSSRTGQETQYF
cdr3_nt: TGTGCCAGCAGTTCCAGGACAGGTCAAGAGACCCAGTACTTC

cdr3_length: 15
j_call: TRBJ1-3
clone_size: -
d_call: -
v_call: TRBV27
cdr3_aa: CASAPDRTTGNTIYF
cdr3_nt: TGTGCCAGCGCCCCGGACAGAACCACTGGAAACACCATATATTTT

cdr3_length: 15
j_call: TRBJ1-5
clone_size: -
d_call: TRBD1
v_call: TRBV19
cdr3_aa: CASMGQGANDQPQHF
cdr3_nt: TGTGCCAGCATGGGACAGGGGGCGAACGATCAGCCCCAGCATTTT

cdr3_length: 12
j_call: TRBJ2-2
clone_size: -
d_call: -
v_call: TRBV5-1
cdr3_aa: CASSLNTGELFF
cdr3_nt: TGCGCCAGCAGCCTCAACACCGGGGAGCTGTTTTTT

cdr3_length: 14
j_call: TRBJ2-5
clone_size: -
d_call: -
v_call: TRBV10-2
cdr3_aa: CASSEWRGQETQYF
cdr3_nt: TGCGCCAGCAGTGAATGGCGGGGCCAAGAGACCCAGTACTTC

cdr3_length: 15
j_call: TRBJ1-5
clone_size: -
d_call: -
v_call: TRBV6-5
cdr3_aa: CASFDRSYSNQPQHF
cdr3_nt: TGTGCCAGCTTCGACAGGTCCTATAGCAATCAGCCCCAGCATTTT

cdr3_length: 15
j_call: TRBJ2-3
clone_size: -
d_call: -
v_call: TRBV5-1
cdr3_aa: CASSGGAAGDDTQYF
cdr3_nt: TGCGCCAGCAGCGGGGGGGCGGCAGGGGACGATACGCAGTATTTT

cdr3_length: 15
j_call: TRBJ2-1
clone_size: -
d_call: TRBD2
v_call: TRBV5-1
cdr3_aa: CASSYGLVSYNEQFF
cdr3_nt: TGCGCCAGCAGCTACGGACTAGTTTCCTACAATGAGCAGTTCTTC

cdr3_length: 11
j_call: TRBJ2-3
clone_size: -
d_call: -
v_call: TRBV14
cdr3_aa: CASSQASTQYF
cdr3_nt: TGTGCCAGCAGCCAAGCGAGTACCCAGTATTTT

cdr3_length: 16
j_call: TRBJ2-2
clone_size: few
d_call: TRBD1
v_call: TRBV18
cdr3_aa: CASSPRPGGSTGELFF
cdr3_nt: TGTGCCAGCTCACCACGTCCAGGGGGCAGTACCGGGGAGCTGTTTTTT

cdr3_length: 11
j_call: TRBJ2-1
clone_size: -
d_call: -
v_call: TRBV20-1
cdr3_aa: CSARGRNEQFF
cdr3_nt: TGCAGTGCTCGCGGTAGGAATGAGCAGTTCTTC

cdr3_length: 13
j_call: TRBJ2-7
clone_size: -
d_call: -
v_call: TRBV12-3/TRBV12-4
cdr3_aa: CASSPRGEVEQYF
cdr3_nt: TGTGCCAGCAGTCCCCGAGGAGAGGTCGAGCAGTACTTC

cdr3_length: 15
j_call: TRBJ1-4
clone_size: -
d_call: -
v_call: TRBV7-2
cdr3_aa: CASSPDRSGGEKLFF
cdr3_nt: TGTGCCAGCAGCCCTGACCGTTCCGGCGGTGAAAAACTGTTTTTT

cdr3_length: 19
j_call: TRBJ2-6
clone_size: once
d_call: TRBD1
v_call: TRBV24-1
cdr3_aa: CATSDSPGQARSGANVLTF
cdr3_nt: TGTGCCACCAGTGATTCTCCGGGACAGGCGCGCTCTGGGGCCAACGTCCTGACTTTC

cdr3_length: 14
j_call: TRBJ1-2
clone_size: -
d_call: -
v_call: TRBV19
cdr3_aa: CASSTPRLGDGYTF
cdr3_nt: TGTGCCAGTAGTACCCCACGACTGGGAGATGGCTACACCTTC

cdr3_length: 18
j_call: TRBJ1-5
clone_size: -
d_call: TRBD1
v_call: TRBV6-1
cdr3_aa: CASSEAMGDRALWEPQHF
cdr3_nt: TGTGCCAGCAGTGAAGCAATGGGGGACAGGGCCCTTTGGGAGCCCCAGCATTTT

cdr3_length: 15
j_call: TRBJ1-5
clone_size: -
d_call: TRBD1
v_call: TRBV2
cdr3_aa: CASSEESGGDQPQHF
cdr3_nt: TGTGCCAGCAGTGAGGAGTCAGGGGGCGATCAGCCCCAGCATTTT

cdr3_length: 12
j_call: TRBJ1-1
clone_size: -
d_call: -
v_call: TRBV6-5
cdr3_aa: CASKGGNTEAFF
cdr3_nt: TGTGCCAGCAAGGGAGGAAACACTGAAGCTTTCTTT

cdr3_length: 14
j_call: TRBJ2-2
clone_size: -
d_call: -
v_call: TRBV11-2
cdr3_aa: CASSLWAGTGELFF
cdr3_nt: TGTGCCAGCAGCTTGTGGGCCGGCACCGGGGAGCTGTTTTTT

cdr3_length: 15
j_call: TRBJ2-5
clone_size: -
d_call: -
v_call: TRBV7-8
cdr3_aa: CASSPTGGRKETQYF
cdr3_nt: TGTGCCAGCAGCCCAACTGGGGGGAGGAAAGAGACCCAGTACTTC

cdr3_length: 16
j_call: TRBJ2-7
clone_size: -
d_call: TRBD2
v_call: TRBV5-1
cdr3_aa: CASSLGPAGASYEQYF
cdr3_nt: TGCGCCAGCAGCTTAGGGCCAGCGGGAGCCTCCTACGAGCAGTACTTC

cdr3_length: 18
j_call: TRBJ2-3
clone_size: -
d_call: TRBD2
v_call: TRBV6-2/TRBV6-3
cdr3_aa: CASSPASPLAGFTDTQYF
cdr3_nt: TGTGCCAGCAGCCCAGCCAGCCCACTAGCGGGGTTCACAGATACGCAGTATTTT

cdr3_length: 15
j_call: TRBJ2-1
clone_size: -
d_call: TRBD2
v_call: TRBV3-1/TRBV3-2
cdr3_aa: CASSQIAGAYNEQFF
cdr3_nt: TGTGCCAGCAGCCAGATAGCGGGAGCGTACAATGAGCAGTTCTTC

cdr3_length: 11
j_call: TRBJ2-7
clone_size: -
d_call: -
v_call: TRBV20-1
cdr3_aa: CSARRLTQQYF
cdr3_nt: TGCAGTGCTCGGAGACTAACACAGCAGTACTTC

cdr3_length: 12
j_call: TRBJ2-5
clone_size: once
d_call: -
v_call: TRBV18
cdr3_aa: CASSPFAETQYF
cdr3_nt: TGTGCCAGCTCACCATTTGCGGAGACCCAGTACTTC

cdr3_length: 15
j_call: TRBJ2-1
clone_size: -
d_call: -
v_call: TRBV19
cdr3_aa: CASSISLGYYNEQFF
cdr3_nt: TGTGCCAGTAGTATATCACTAGGCTACTACAATGAGCAGTTCTTC

cdr3_length: 14
j_call: TRBJ1-3
clone_size: -
d_call: -
v_call: TRBV6-5
cdr3_aa: CASRGGTSGNTIYF
cdr3_nt: TGTGCCAGCAGAGGCGGAACCTCTGGAAACACCATATATTTT

cdr3_length: 12
j_call: TRBJ2-7
clone_size: -
d_call: -
v_call: TRBV19
cdr3_aa: CASSTYFGEQYF
cdr3_nt: TGTGCCAGTAGTACCTATTTCGGCGAGCAGTACTTC

cdr3_length: 16
j_call: TRBJ2-7
clone_size: -
d_call: -
v_call: TRBV5-1
cdr3_aa: CASSGRTRGSLYEQYF
cdr3_nt: TGCGCCAGCAGCGGGAGGACTCGGGGTTCTCTTTACGAGCAGTACTTC

cdr3_length: 14
j_call: TRBJ1-1
clone_size: -
d_call: -
v_call: TRBV27
cdr3_aa: CASNLVGRGTEAFF
cdr3_nt: TGTGCCAGCAACTTGGTCGGGAGGGGCACTGAAGCTTTCTTT

cdr3_length: 15
j_call: TRBJ2-1
clone_size: -
d_call: -
v_call: TRBV19
cdr3_aa: CASKDGTPRYNEQFF
cdr3_nt: TGTGCCAGTAAAGACGGGACACCCCGTTACAATGAGCAGTTCTTC

cdr3_length: 17
j_call: TRBJ2-2
clone_size: once
d_call: TRBD1
v_call: TRBV2
cdr3_aa: CASSETRGGLGTGELFF
cdr3_nt: TGTGCCAGCAGTGAAACCCGAGGGGGCTTGGGCACCGGGGAGCTGTTTTTT

cdr3_length: 12
j_call: TRBJ2-4
clone_size: -
d_call: TRBD2
v_call: TRBV19
cdr3_aa: CATDLAGGIQYF
cdr3_nt: TGTGCCACTGACTTAGCGGGCGGCATTCAGTACTTC

cdr3_length: 13
j_call: TRBJ1-6
clone_size: once
d_call: -
v_call: TRBV10-3
cdr3_aa: CAISEQGDSPLHF
cdr3_nt: TGTGCCATCAGTGAGCAGGGCGATTCACCCCTCCACTTT

cdr3_length: 14
j_call: TRBJ2-7
clone_size: -
d_call: -
v_call: TRBV9
cdr3_aa: CASSVVGSGYEQYF
cdr3_nt: TGTGCCAGCAGCGTAGTGGGTAGCGGCTACGAGCAGTACTTC